Shown below are 32 T cell receptor beta chains from a single sample sequenced in a study of blood T cell repertoires in COVID-19. The data were produced by immunoSEQ multiplex PCR, yet TCRdb's version contains in-frame clones alone and is incomplete. The table includes approximately 97,000 clones, 84% detected once. What was sequenced was peripheral blood. The source of these receptors is a man aged 40-55 years with active or convalescent COVID-19.

This clone has only a few counts. The J gene is TRBJ1-2, the V gene TRBV6-5; D is unresolved. The germline CDR1 and CDR2 sequences are MNHEY and SVGAGI. V was cut by 0 bases and J by 6 bases, with 11 bases left in between. CDR3 length: 14 amino acids. DNA of the CDR3: TGTGCCAGCAGTTACTCGATGAGGGATCATGGCTACACCTTC. Its translation: CASSYSMRDHGYTF.

This clone has a handful of counts. The V and J genes are TRBV7-9 and TRBJ2-7; D unclear. CDR1 and CDR2 (germline): SEHNR, FQNEAQ (reference sequence). This CDR3 is 13 amino acids long. Trimming left V 2 bases short and J 5 bases short, with 10 bases between. In DNA, the CDR3 is TGTGCCAGCAGCTTAACCCCCCCGGACGAGCAGTACTTC. This encodes CASSLTPPDEQYF.

The genes are TRBV7-2 and TRBJ1-2; unclear D gene. Germline V gives CDR1 SGHTA, CDR2 FQGNSA. V lost 3 bases and J lost 4, with 15 bases in between. The CDR3 loop spans 15 amino acids. CDR3: CASSFQDGAGYGYTF. CDR3 bases: TGTGCCAGCAGCTTCCAAGACGGCGCGGGCTATGGCTACACCTTC.

This clone came up a few times. This chain links TRBV3-1 (or the pseudogene TRBV3-2) with TRBJ2-1; 8 bases agree with TRBD1. This CDR3 spans 15 amino acids. V was clipped by 4 bases and J by 6 bases; unmatched bases: 8. Germline values: CDR1 LGHDT, CDR2 YNNKEL (reference sequence). CDR3 coding DNA: TGTGCCAGCAGCCGCCCGCAGGGGGCCGGCAATGAGCAGTTCTTC. Its protein is CASSRPQGAGNEQFF.

The V gene is TRBV4-2, the J gene TRBJ2-1; no definite D call. The CDR3 sequence is 13 residues long. Germline CDR1 is LGHNA and CDR2 is YNFKEQ. V was cut by 0 bases and J by 8 bases, with 8 bases left in between. CDR3 sequence (DNA): TGTGCCAGCAGCCAAGACAAGCCCGATGAGCAGTTCTTC. Protein: CASSQDKPDEQFF.

Concerning this clone: At one end, the junction sequence differs from germline, possibly due to a read error. The chain combines TRBV2 with TRBJ1-4; D gene uncertain. CDR1 and CDR2 from the germline V gene are SNHLY and FYNNEI. CDR3 length equals 14 residues. CDR3 bases: TGTGCCAGCAGCGAAGGAGTTCCGGGTGAAAAACTGTTTTTT. Protein: CASSEGVPGEKLFF.

The V gene is TRBV18, the J gene TRBJ2-5; possibly TRBD1 for D (5 bases). The germline gives CDR1 KGHSH, CDR2 LQKENI. This CDR3 is 13 amino acids long. V was pared by 2 bases and J by 7 bases, with 11 bases between. The CDR3 sequence is CASSPDSSGTQYF. CDR3 in DNA: TGTGCCAGCTCACCAGACAGCTCGGGGACCCAGTACTTC.

The V and J genes are TRBV5-6 and TRBJ2-3; a weak D match, TRBD2 (6 bases). The CDR3 covers 16 residues. Germline V gene lookup returns CDR1 SGHDT and CDR2 YYEEEE. Between the trimmed V and J ends, which lost 0 bases and 6 bases, there was a span of 17 bases. As DNA, the CDR3 is TGTGCCAGCAGCTTGGCCTTTGGGGCTCGGGGGGATACGCAGTATTTT. This sequence encodes CASSLAFGARGDTQYF.

The gene calls are TRBV7-8 and TRBJ2-3, with D possibly matching TRBD2 (6 bases). Germline-derived CDR1 and CDR2 are SGHVS and FQNEAQ. V lost 5 bases and J 1 base, leaving 16 bases between the germline ends. This CDR3 has 16 residues. In DNA form, the CDR3 reads TGTGCCAGCAGCCGAGGCGGGGAAAGGGGCACAGATACGCAGTATTTT. Translation: CASSRGGERGTDTQYF.

The chain couples TRBV6-5 to TRBJ1-4; D possibly corresponds to TRBD1 (5 bases). CDR1 MNHEY and CDR2 SVGAGI come from the germline V gene. V was trimmed by 2 bases and J by 5 bases, leaving 15 bases between them. The CDR3 length is 16 residues. The CDR3 spells CASSYETQGQNEKLFF. CDR3 nucleotide sequence: TGTGCCAGCAGTTACGAAACGCAGGGTCAGAATGAAAAACTGTTTTTT.

This clone appeared once. This chain connects TRBV5-5 to TRBJ2-1; 9 bases agree with TRBD1. Germline values: CDR1 SGHKS, CDR2 YYEKEE (reference sequence). The CDR3 runs to 14 residues. J lost 8 bases, V lost 3 bases, and 6 bases had no gene match. In nucleotides, the CDR3 is TGTGCCAGCAGCTCGCGGGACAGGGAGTATGAGCAGTTCTTC. Translation gives CASSSRDREYEQFF.

The sample holds a few counts of this clone. The DNA of the CDR3 is TGCGCCAGCAGCTCCTCTAGCGCCCTCCAAGAGACCCAGTACTTC. Translating it yields CASSSSSALQETQYF. The chain combines TRBV5-1 with TRBJ2-5, with a tentative D call TRBD2 (6 bases). Trimming removed 3 bases from V and 1 base from J, with 13 bases in between. Germline CDR1 SGHRS, CDR2 YFSETQ. The CDR3 sequence is 15 residues long.

This chain joins TRBV7-3 and TRBJ2-5, with TRBD1 matching 10 bases. Trimming cost V 6 bases and J 5 bases; bases outside gene matches: 6. Germline CDR1 is SGHTA and CDR2 is FQGTGA. The CDR3 runs to 14 residues. The CDR3 here is CASSMTGGEETQYF. CDR3 sequence (DNA): TGTGCCAGCAGTATGACAGGGGGCGAGGAGACCCAGTACTTC.

The chain links TRBV5-5 to TRBJ2-5; weak D call: TRBD2 (5 bases). The CDR3 covers 14 residues. V gave up 2 bases and J gave up 5 bases, with 13 bases separating them. The germline gives CDR1 SGHKS, CDR2 YYEKEE (reference sequence). For the CDR3, the DNA is TGTGCCAGCAGCTTCCAGACCCCGGGGGAGACCCAGTACTTC. Translation gives CASSFQTPGETQYF.

This chain uses TRBV5-6 with TRBJ1-1; 7 positions match TRBD1. The germline V gene has CDR1 SGHDT and CDR2 YYEEEE. V was pared by 2 bases and J by 7 bases, with 5 bases of the junction left unmatched. The CDR3 extends over 13 amino acids. CDR3 residues: CASSFRDRDEAFF. In DNA form, the CDR3 reads TGTGCCAGCAGCTTCAGGGACAGAGATGAAGCTTTCTTT.

The chain carries TRBV5-1 and TRBJ1-2, with D tentatively TRBD1 (5 bases). The CDR3 runs 13 residues. Trimming shortened V by 2 bases and J by 4 bases, and 9 bases separated the two germline ends. The germline gives CDR1 SGHRS, CDR2 YFSETQ. CDR3 amino acids: CASSFDSFYGYTF. The CDR3 DNA reads as TGCGCCAGCAGCTTTGACAGTTTCTATGGCTACACCTTC. The complete variable domain, with remaining parts taken from reference TRBV5-1 and TRBJ1-2, reads KAGVTQTPRYLIKTRGQQVTLSCSPISGHRSVSWYQQTPGQGLQFLFEYFSETQRNKGNFPGRFSGRQFSNSRSEMNVSTLELGDSALYLCASSFDSFYGYTFGSGTRLTVV.

The chain joins TRBV9 to TRBJ1-2, with TRBD1 matching over 11 bases. Germline CDR1 is SGDLS and CDR2 is YYNGEE. This CDR3 contains 15 residues. With 2 bases clipped from V and 3 bases from J, the junction kept 3 bases outside the gene matches. CDR3 residues: CASSVGQGEDYGYTF. The CDR3 DNA reads as TGTGCCAGCAGCGTGGGACAGGGGGAGGACTATGGCTACACCTTC.

This clone turned up a few times. This rearrangement joins TRBV29-1 to TRBJ2-3; weak D call: TRBD1 (5 bases). The CDR3 is 14 amino acids. Germline CDR1 reads SQVTM; CDR2 reads ANQGSEA. Trimming pared 8 bases from V and 1 base from J, leaving 16 bases between. CDR3 amino acids: CSQAAATGTDTQYF. In DNA, the CDR3 is TGCAGCCAGGCGGCGGCGACAGGCACAGATACGCAGTATTTT.

The chain uses TRBV19 and TRBJ2-4; TRBD2 matches at 8 bases. The CDR3 runs to 17 residues. Germline CDR1 and CDR2: LNHDA and SQIVND (reference sequence). V lost 0 bases and J lost 1; bases outside the gene matches: 5. This CDR3 is CASSIDPGLAAKNIQYF. CDR3 bases: TGTGCCAGTAGTATAGATCCTGGACTAGCTGCCAAAAACATTCAGTACTTC.

This chain links TRBV7-9 with TRBJ2-2; D might be TRBD2 (6 bases). This CDR3 is 14 amino acids long. Germline assignment: CDR1 SEHNR and CDR2 FQNEAQ (reference sequence). V lost 5 bases to trimming and J lost 2 bases, with 9 bases between them. CDR3: CASSGGLNTGELFF. The CDR3 region has the DNA TGTGCCAGCAGCGGGGGACTTAACACCGGGGAGCTGTTTTTT.

The chain recombines TRBV19 with TRBJ2-4; D might be TRBD1 (5 bases). The CDR3 is 13 residues long. CDR1 and CDR2 (germline): LNHDA, SQIVND (reference sequence). V lost 4 bases, J lost 9 bases, and 13 bases lay in between. As DNA, the CDR3 is TGTGCCAGTAGTACCACCAGGGATGGCATTCAGTACTTC. Its translation is CASSTTRDGIQYF.

V and J are TRBV9 and TRBJ1-3, with D possibly matching TRBD1 (5 bases). The CDR3 has 18 residues. Trimming took 2 bases from V and 0 from J, leaving 18 bases between them. CDR1 and CDR2 (germline): SGDLS, YYNGEE. CDR3 residues: CASSVTAAATYSGNTIYF. CDR3 in DNA: TGTGCCAGCAGCGTGACAGCAGCCGCAACTTACTCTGGAAACACCATATATTTT.

The rearrangement uses TRBV25-1 and TRBJ1-2; D is unclear. V lost 2 bases to trimming and J lost 8 bases, with 6 bases between them. CDR3 length equals 11 residues. Germline values: CDR1 MGHDK, CDR2 SYGVNS. CDR3 sequence reads: CASSEGRGYTF. The CDR3 DNA reads TGTGCCAGCAGTGAAGGGCGAGGCTACACCTTC.

Worth noting for this clone: Relative to the germline gene, one junction end is altered; a read error may explain this. The genes are TRBV30 and TRBJ2-1; 10 bases map to TRBD2. CDR3 length equals 14 residues. The V gene's germline CDR1 is GTSNPN and CDR2 SVGIG (reference sequence). The DNA of the CDR3 is TGTGCCTGGGTCCCGGGACTAGCGTACAATCAGCAGTTCTTC. Protein: CAWVPGLAYNQQFF.

This clone showed up just once. Different DNA sequences within this sample yield the same CDR3. The V and J genes are TRBV7-2 and TRBJ2-2; D uncertain. Germline V gene sequence: CDR1 SGHTA, CDR2 FQGNSA. This CDR3 is built from 14 residues. V was cut by 1 base and J by 1 base, with 4 bases left in between. CDR3 sequence (DNA): TGTGCCAGCAGCTTAGGACAGAACACCGGGGAGCTGTTTTTT. This codes for CASSLGQNTGELFF.

This chain joins TRBV19 and TRBJ1-5, with TRBD1 matching over 9 bases. CDR3 length: 13 amino acids. Germline V gene data show CDR1 as LNHDA and CDR2 as SQIVND (reference sequence). V trimming: 5 bases; J trimming: 7 bases; junction bases outside the gene matches: 3. This CDR3 reads CASSRDREQPQHF. CDR3 sequence (DNA): TGTGCCAGTAGTCGGGACAGGGAACAGCCCCAGCATTTT. The complete variable domain, with remaining parts taken from reference TRBV19 and TRBJ1-5, reads DGGITQSPKYLFRKEGQNVTLSCEQNLNHDAMYWYRQDPGQGLRLIYYSQIVNDFQKGDIAEGYSVSREKKESFPLTVTSAQKNPTAFYLCASSRDREQPQHFGDGTRLSIL.

This clone was observed a few times. The chain employs TRBV7-9 and TRBJ2-1; a possible D gene is TRBD1 (6 bases). The CDR3 covers 15 residues. Germline values: CDR1 SEHNR, CDR2 FQNEAQ (reference sequence). V lost 2 bases to trimming and J lost 7 bases, with 15 bases between them. The CDR3 region has the DNA TGTGCCAGCAGCTTAAATTTGCGGACAGCTAATGAGCAGTTCTTC. Its protein is CASSLNLRTANEQFF.

The V gene is TRBV6-5, the J gene TRBJ1-1; unclear D gene. V dropped 8 bases and J dropped 11 bases, with 12 bases sitting between them. Germline V gives CDR1 MNHEY, CDR2 SVGAGI. CDR3 length equals 10 residues. CDR3: CASGERGAFF. Written as DNA, the CDR3 is TGTGCCAGCGGGGAGAGAGGCGCTTTCTTT.

The chain links TRBV12-3 or TRBV12-4 to TRBJ2-7, with D perhaps matching TRBD1 (6 bases). V was cut by 3 bases and J by 5 bases, with 11 bases left in between. This CDR3 is built from 13 residues. CDR3 sequence (DNA): TGTGCCAGCAGTTTTCAGGGGCCCCACGAGCAGTACTTC. Amino acid sequence: CASSFQGPHEQYF.

The CDR3 sequence is CASSRTEVSYEQYF. As DNA, the CDR3 is TGCGCCAGCAGCCGGACAGAGGTCTCCTACGAGCAGTACTTC. The chain has TRBV5-1 and TRBJ2-7; possible D gene TRBD1, 6 bases. CDR1 is SGHRS and CDR2 is YFSETQ in the germline V gene. The CDR3 runs to 14 residues. V was clipped by 4 bases and J by 0 bases, with 11 bases between them.

This clone appeared once. This sequence joins TRBV28 and TRBJ1-6; tentative D call: TRBD1 (6 bases). This CDR3 is built from 15 residues. Trimming pared 5 bases from V and 7 bases from J, leaving 15 bases between. Germline CDR1 is MDHEN and CDR2 is SYDVKM. CDR3 sequence reads: CASSRRGGANSPLHF. In DNA, the CDR3 is TGTGCCAGCAGTCGCCGGGGGGGGGCAAATTCACCCCTCCACTTT.

This sequence joins TRBV9 and TRBJ1-1; 8 nucleotides agree with TRBD1. The CDR3 is 14 amino acids. Per germline, CDR1 SGDLS and CDR2 YYNGEE. V lost 3 bases to trimming and J lost 1 base; unmatched junction nucleotides: 2. In nucleotides, the CDR3 is TGTGCCAGCAGCGGACAGGGGACGAACACTGAAGCTTTCTTT. It codes for CASSGQGTNTEAFF.